This is a list of T cell receptor beta chains from one sample in a study of CD8+CD57+ T cells in acquired aplastic anemia. TCRdb called the reads again in MiXCR, with one record for every CDR3 protein. In the table there are around 180,000 distinct CDR3 sequences, approximately 48% of which are singletons. Sequenced material: sorted CD4+, CD8+, or CD8+CD57+ T cells (not recorded which) from PBMCs. Receptors originate from a human donor with aplastic anemia. Each CDR3 is given with its conserved first and last residue. The D gene is left open where the match is weak. The size entry is marked missing in some rows and otherwise reads once, few, many or a size class.

v_call	d_call	j_call	clone_size	cdr3_nt	cdr3_aa
TRBV19	TRBD1	TRBJ1-5	-	TGTGCCAGTAGTATTCCCGACAGGGGGTTTGGTCAGCCCCAGCATTTT	CASSIPDRGFGQPQHF
TRBV7-6	-	TRBJ2-1	many	TGTGCCAGCAGCTTAGGGGGGGGCCGGGCGTTCGATGAGCAGTTCTTC	CASSLGGGRAFDEQFF
TRBV19	-	TRBJ1-5	-	TGTGCCGGTGGGGAGGGGACCGTTCAGCCCCAGCATTTT	CAGGEGTVQPQHF
TRBV20-1	TRBD1	TRBJ2-1	many	TGCAGTGCTAGAAAGACAGGGGTTTTGTATGAGCAGTTCTTC	CSARKTGVLYEQFF
TRBV30	-	TRBJ1-1	-	TGTGCCTGGAGTCCTCGCTCCAACACTGAAGCTTCCTTT	CAWSPRSNTEASF
TRBV11-2	TRBD2	TRBJ2-1	many	TGTGCCAGCAGCACCTCCGGGACTAGCGGGGGCAGAAGCTCCTACAATGAGCAGTTCTTC	CASSTSGTSGGRSSYNEQFF
TRBV3-1	TRBD2	TRBJ2-5	-	TGTGCCAGCAGCCAAGATCCTAGCGGGGTGGCCAGTCGAAAGACCCAGTACTTC	CASSQDPSGVASRKTQYF
TRBV24-1	-	TRBJ2-3	-	TGTGCCACCAGTGAGGGGCCTGAGCAGTATTTT	CATSEGPEQYF
TRBV19	TRBD2	TRBJ2-7	-	TGTGCCAGTAGCCGGTCGACGGGACTAGCGGGAGGGGCGGGTTACGAGCAGTACTTC	CASSRSTGLAGGAGYEQYF
TRBV24-1	TRBD1	TRBJ2-2	-	TGTGCCACCAGGGGGACAGTCGACACCGGGGAGCTGTCTTTT	CATRGTVDTGELSF
TRBV5-6	-	TRBJ2-5	many	TGTGCCAGCAGCCCCTACAGTGGTGGGACCCAGTACTTC	CASSPYSGGTQYF
TRBV6-1	-	TRBJ1-5	many	TGTGCCAGCAGTGAAGTGTTGGGAAGGGGCCAGCCCCAGCATTTT	CASSEVLGRGQPQHF
TRBV29-1	TRBD1	TRBJ1-2	-	TGCAGCGTCGACCCGGGACAGGGTAGTGATGGCTACACCTTC	CSVDPGQGSDGYTF
TRBV5-5	-	TRBJ1-3	-	TGTGCCAGCAGCTCCCGTGTCTTTGACACCATATATTTT	CASSSRVFDTIYF
TRBV2	-	TRBJ2-5	-	TGTGCCAGCAGTGAAGGAAGTTGGGAGACCCAGTACTTC	CASSEGSWETQYF